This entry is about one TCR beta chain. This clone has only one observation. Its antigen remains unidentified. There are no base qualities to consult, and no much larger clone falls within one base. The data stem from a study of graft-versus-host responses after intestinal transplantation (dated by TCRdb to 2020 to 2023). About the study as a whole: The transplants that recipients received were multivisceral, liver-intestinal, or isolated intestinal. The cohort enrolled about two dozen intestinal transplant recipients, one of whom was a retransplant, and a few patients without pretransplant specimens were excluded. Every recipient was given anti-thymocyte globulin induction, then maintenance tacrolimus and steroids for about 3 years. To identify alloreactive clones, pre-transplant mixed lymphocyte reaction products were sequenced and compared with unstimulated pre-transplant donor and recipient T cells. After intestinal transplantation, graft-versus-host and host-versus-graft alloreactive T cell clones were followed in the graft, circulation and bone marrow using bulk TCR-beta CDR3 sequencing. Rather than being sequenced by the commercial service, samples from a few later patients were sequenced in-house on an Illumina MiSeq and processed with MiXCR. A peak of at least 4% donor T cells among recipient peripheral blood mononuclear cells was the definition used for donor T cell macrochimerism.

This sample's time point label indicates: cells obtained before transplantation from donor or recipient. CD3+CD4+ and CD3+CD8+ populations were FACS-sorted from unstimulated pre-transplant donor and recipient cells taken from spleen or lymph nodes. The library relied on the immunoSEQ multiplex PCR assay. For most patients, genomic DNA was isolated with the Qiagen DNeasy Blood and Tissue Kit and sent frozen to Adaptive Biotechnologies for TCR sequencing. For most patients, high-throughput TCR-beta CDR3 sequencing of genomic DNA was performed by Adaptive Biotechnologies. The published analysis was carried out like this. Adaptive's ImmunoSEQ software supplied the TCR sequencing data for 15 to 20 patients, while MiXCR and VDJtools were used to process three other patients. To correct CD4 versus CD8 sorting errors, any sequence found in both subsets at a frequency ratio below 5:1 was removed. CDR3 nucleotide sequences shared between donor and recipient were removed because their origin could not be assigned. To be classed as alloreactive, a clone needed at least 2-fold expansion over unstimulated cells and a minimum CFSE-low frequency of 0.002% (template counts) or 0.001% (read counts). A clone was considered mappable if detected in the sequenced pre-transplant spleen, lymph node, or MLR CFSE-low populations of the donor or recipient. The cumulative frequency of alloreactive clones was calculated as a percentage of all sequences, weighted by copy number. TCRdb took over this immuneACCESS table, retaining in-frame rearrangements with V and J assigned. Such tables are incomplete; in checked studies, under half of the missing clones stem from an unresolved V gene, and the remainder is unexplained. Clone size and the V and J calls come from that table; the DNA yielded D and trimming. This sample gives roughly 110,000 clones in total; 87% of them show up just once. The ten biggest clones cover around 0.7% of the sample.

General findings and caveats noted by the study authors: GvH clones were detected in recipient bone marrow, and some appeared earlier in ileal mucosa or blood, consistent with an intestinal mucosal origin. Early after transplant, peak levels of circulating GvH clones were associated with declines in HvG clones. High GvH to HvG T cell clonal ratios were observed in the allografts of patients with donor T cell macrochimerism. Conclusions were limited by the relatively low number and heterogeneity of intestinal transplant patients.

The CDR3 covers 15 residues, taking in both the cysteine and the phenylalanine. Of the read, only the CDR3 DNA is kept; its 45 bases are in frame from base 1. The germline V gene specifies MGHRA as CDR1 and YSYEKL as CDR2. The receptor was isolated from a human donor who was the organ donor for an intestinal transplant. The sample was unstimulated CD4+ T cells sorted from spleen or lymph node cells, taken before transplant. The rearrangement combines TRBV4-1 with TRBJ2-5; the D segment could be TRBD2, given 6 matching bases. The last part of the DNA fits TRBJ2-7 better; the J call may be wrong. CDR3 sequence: CASSQVSGLLYEQYF. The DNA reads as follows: TGCGCCAGCAGCCAAGTTTCCGGACTACTCTACGAGCAGTACTTC.